Each of the 32 T cell receptor beta chains below was sequenced from the same sample in a study of tumor and adjacent non-tumor tissue in lung cancer listed by TCRdb under 2018. RNA was isolated from bulk, unsorted tissue, and RNA quality was assessed with a NanoDrop ND-1000 and an Agilent 2100. The normal lung samples consisted of distant non-tumor tissue collected more than 3 cm from the tumor edge. Preparation of the library involved multiplex PCR. TCRdb lists the instrument as Illumina HiSeq 2500. TCRbeta libraries were built by three rounds of nested PCR using primers (Table S4), following protocols modified from ARM-PCR. Through fastp at Q25 and MiXCR, TCRdb rebuilt clones from the public reads, retaining in-frame beta chains. CDR3 protein sequences are deduplicated, and each keeps its most common genes and DNA. The table for this sample lists 50,000 or so distinct CDR3 sequences; just under 75% of them were counted only once. The ten largest clonotypes hold roughly 25% of the sample.

The sample was distant non-tumor lung tissue. The receptor set was obtained from a woman aged 55-69 years with non-small cell lung cancer.

Comment on this clonotype: One end of the junction varies from germline; a read error may be responsible. The rearrangement joins TRBV20-1 to TRBJ2-1; unclear D gene. The CDR3 loop spans 13 amino acids. Germline V gene sequence: CDR1 DFQATT, CDR2 SNEGSKA (reference sequence). The CDR3 DNA reads as TGCAGTGCTAGAAAGGACCAATACAATGAGCACTTCTTC. This gives the protein CSARKDQYNEHFF.

This clonotype was observed at least ten times. A much larger clone sits a single nucleotide away, making a read error possible. The gene calls are TRBV6-6 and TRBJ1-1; D not resolved. Germline assignment: CDR1 MNHNY and CDR2 SVGAGI (reference sequence). The CDR3 has 9 amino acids. Here the CDR3 DNA reads TGTGCCGGCAGTTACGGGTCCTACTTT. It encodes CAGSYGSYF.

Turning to this clonotype: A junction boundary mismatches the germline segment, possibly from a read error. V gene TRBV5-4 combines with J gene TRBJ2-5; D unclear. The CDR3 consists of 14 residues. From germline, CDR1 is SGHNT and CDR2 YYREEE (reference sequence). The CDR3, as DNA: TGTCCCAGCAACTCCCGGACGGGCGAAGAGACCCAGTACTTC. As protein: CPSNSRTGEETQYF.

This clonotype showed up just a few times. One end of the junction is discordant with germline, which a read error may explain. V and J are TRBV5-6 and TRBJ2-1, with no clear D. The CDR3 runs to 16 residues. Germline V CDR1 and CDR2: SGHDT, YYEEEE. The CDR3 spells CASSLLTQASYNEQLF. CDR3 sequence (DNA): TGTGCCAGCAGCTTGTTGACGCAGGCCTCCTACAATGAGCAGCTCTTC.

This rearrangement joins TRBV10-2 to TRBJ2-3; perhaps TRBD2 as D (5 bases). The germline V and J ends were trimmed by 8 bases and 6 bases, with 12 bases remaining between them. Germline CDR1 WSHSY, CDR2 SAAADI. CDR3 length: 12 amino acids. The CDR3 sequence is CASAQRADTQYF. The CDR3 DNA sequence: TGCGCCAGCGCGCAGAGGGCCGATACGCAGTATTTT.

Many counts were recorded for this clonotype. The chain has TRBV6-5 and TRBJ2-3; tentative D call: TRBD1 (6 bases). V lost 2 bases, J lost 2 bases, and 11 bases lay in between. CDR3 length: 15 amino acids. Per the germline V gene, CDR1 is MNHEY and CDR2 is SVGAGI. The CDR3 bases are TGTGCCAGCAGTTACGCGACAGGACACACAGATACGCAGTATTTT. Translating it yields CASSYATGHTDTQYF.

Turning to this clonotype: Mismatch with germline at one junction end may stem from a read error. The V call is TRBV11-2, the J call TRBJ2-7; the D is unclear. The CDR3 spans 13 residues. Germline values: CDR1 SGHAT, CDR2 FQNNGV. CDR3 loop: CVSSREIMYEEYF. In DNA, the CDR3 is TGTGTCAGCAGCCGCGAGATTATGTACGAGGAGTACTTC.

The chain carries TRBV12-3 or TRBV12-4 and TRBJ2-2; 8 positions match TRBD1. This CDR3 has 15 residues. The CDR3 DNA reads as TGTGCAAGCTGCCGGGACAGGCTGAACACCGGGGAGCTGTTTTTT. Its protein product is CASCRDRLNTGELFF.

Turning to this clonotype: A read error is possible here, since a much larger clone lies one base away. V gene TRBV11-3 combines with J gene TRBJ2-1, with no clear D. V was cut by 2 bases and J by 10 bases, with 15 bases left in between. The CDR3 spans 14 residues. In germline, CDR1 is SGHNT, CDR2 YENEEA. CDR3 sequence: CASSLSITFPEQFF. Here the CDR3 DNA reads TGTGCCAGCAGCTTATCGATTACCTTTCCGGAGCAGTTCTTC.

Of note for this clonotype: At one end the junction does not follow the germline gene, possibly because of a read error. V is TRBV4-3 and J is TRBJ2-7; tentatively, D is TRBD1 (6 bases). This CDR3 has 15 residues. Per germline, CDR1 LGHNA and CDR2 YSLEER. The CDR3 DNA sequence: TGCGTCAGCAGCCCGAGGGCGACAGGACGGTACGAGCAGTACTTC. Translating gives CVSSPRATGRYEQYF.

About this clonotype: The CDR3 end shows no conserved phenylalanine or tryptophan, and so a read error is likely. This rearrangement joins TRBV11-2 to TRBJ1-1; D unclear. CDR1 is SGHAT and CDR2 is FQNNGV in the germline V gene. The CDR3 sequence is 15 residues long. The DNA of the CDR3 is TGTGCCAGTAGCTTAGATCAGTCCCTAAACACTGAAGCTTTCTCT. Translated: CASSLDQSLNTEAFS.

The rearrangement links TRBV6-5 to TRBJ2-1; weak D call: TRBD2 (5 bases). Trimming took off 5 bases at V and 0 bases at J, with 20 bases between the two ends. This CDR3 is built from 18 residues. The germline V gene encodes CDR1 MNHEY and CDR2 SVGAGI. The CDR3 region is CASSNTRFGGVSYNEQFF. The DNA of the CDR3 is TGTGCCAGCAGTAACACGCGCTTCGGAGGTGTCTCCTACAATGAGCAGTTCTTC.

This clonotype was counted a few times. One end of the junction does not line up with germline, which may come from a read error. The genes are TRBV29-1 and TRBJ2-2; tentatively, D is TRBD2 (5 bases). CDR1 is SQVTM and CDR2 is ANQGSEA in the germline V gene. The CDR3 length is 12 residues. The CDR3 sequence is CSGRSGNGELLF. The DNA for the CDR3 is TGCAGCGGGCGAAGCGGCAACGGGGAGCTGTTATTT.

Turning to this clonotype: One junction end disagrees with the germline gene, perhaps due to a read error. This chain connects TRBV6-6 to TRBJ1-2; no reliable D call. The CDR3 extends over 14 amino acids. Germline loops: CDR1 MNHNY, CDR2 SVGAGI (reference sequence). The CDR3, as DNA: TGTGCCAGCAATCAGAGGCAGGCTAACAATGGATACACCTTC. It encodes CASNQRQANNGYTF.

This rearrangement joins TRBV29-1 to TRBJ2-7, with TRBD1 identical over 7 bases. The CDR3 spans 15 residues. With 0 bases clipped from V and 7 bases from J, the junction kept 12 bases outside the gene matches. The germline V gene encodes CDR1 SQVTM and CDR2 ANQGSEA. CDR3 sequence reads: CSVEDRTGGYQEQYF. As DNA, the CDR3 is TGCAGCGTTGAAGATCGGACAGGTGGTTACCAGGAGCAGTACTTC.

Points on this clonotype: Given the absence of the conserved phenylalanine or tryptophan at the CDR3 end, a read error is likely. It is unclear where the CDR3 begins or ends on the DNA, so no DNA is shown, and the CDR3 is as TCRdb lists it. V is TRBV29-1 and J is TRBJ2-7; TRBD2, the D gene given by the table, was not confirmed from the DNA. The CDR3 spans 14 residues, counting both ends. Germline V gives CDR1 SQVTM, CDR2 ANQGSEA. This CDR3 reads CSIVAGSLGREQYL.

Concerning this clonotype itself: Compared with germline, one end of the junction differs, possibly owing to a read error. J is TRBJ2-5 and V is TRBV6-5; D is perhaps TRBD2 (6 bases). The CDR3 covers 14 residues. Germline CDR1 reads MNHEY; CDR2 reads SVGAGI. CDR3 sequence: CASSYGASDETQYF. The CDR3 region has the DNA TGCGCCAGCAGTTACGGGGCTAGCGACGAGACCCAGTACTTC.

As for this clonotype: A much larger clone lies one base from this, so it may be a read error. V is TRBV5-1 and J is TRBJ2-2; no reliable D call. The CDR3 is 15 residues long. CDR1 and CDR2 from the germline V gene are SGHRS and YFSETQ. DNA for the CDR3: TGCGGCAGCACAGACAATTCCCCGAACACCGGGGAGCTGTTTTTT. This gives the protein CGSTDNSPNTGELFF.

By sample share, this clonotype is medium-sized. The chain employs TRBV4-3 and TRBJ2-7; D is possibly TRBD1 (6 bases). Trimming left V 0 bases short and J 6 bases short, with 15 bases between. CDR3 length equals 15 residues. Germline V gene sequence: CDR1 LGHNA, CDR2 YSLEER. The CDR3 DNA reads as TGCGCCAGCAGCCAAGACCAGTCCAGGGGCTCCGAGCAGTACTTC. Encoded protein: CASSQDQSRGSEQYF.

V gene TRBV5-4 combines with J gene TRBJ2-5; D may be TRBD2 (7 bases). CDR3 length: 17 amino acids. Germline V gene sequence: CDR1 SGHNT, CDR2 YYREEE (reference sequence). Trimming removed 4 bases at V and 4 bases at J, with 23 bases between. CDR3 in amino acids: CASSTAPLGGGLETQYF. DNA for the CDR3: TGTGCCAGCAGCACGGCACCACTAGGGGGGGGGCTAGAGACCCAGTACTTC.

In the case of this clonotype: Germline is not matched at one junction end, which may reflect a read error. The chain couples TRBV11-2 to TRBJ2-1; tentative D call: TRBD2 (8 bases). Germline-derived CDR1 and CDR2 are SGHAT and FQNNGV. CDR3 length: 18 residues. CDR3 bases: TGTGCCAGCAACTTAGGAATGGGACTAGAGGGGGCTAACAACGAGCAGTTCTTC. Translating it yields CASNLGMGLEGANNEQFF.

Of note for this clonotype: At one end the junction does not follow the germline gene, possibly because of a read error. V gene TRBV4-1 combines with J gene TRBJ1-4; possibly TRBD1 for D (5 bases). The CDR3 is 16 amino acids. Germline V gives CDR1 MGHRA, CDR2 YSYEKL. CDR3 residues: CASSQDQAGRSEKLIF. As DNA, the CDR3 is TGCGCCAGCAGCCAAGATCAGGCAGGGCGATCAGAAAAACTGATTTTT.

Notes on this clonotype: A junction boundary mismatches the germline segment, possibly from a read error. The chain uses TRBV6-5 and TRBJ2-6; D remains ambiguous. In germline, CDR1 is MNHEY, CDR2 SVGAGI. CDR3 size: 14 residues. The CDR3 spells CACSYSSGANVLTF. CDR3 nucleotides: TGTGCCTGCAGCTACAGCTCTGGGGCCAACGTCCTGACTTTC.

Note on this clonotype: Mismatch with germline at one junction end may stem from a read error. The V and J genes are TRBV6-2 or TRBV6-3 and TRBJ2-2; a possible D gene is TRBD2 (5 bases). The CDR3 covers 17 residues. CDR1 MNHEY and CDR2 SVGEGT come from the germline V gene. CDR3 DNA sequence: TGTGCCAGTGGTTACACCCAACAGAGGGCCAACAGCGGGGAGCTGTTTTTT. Translating it yields CASGYTQQRANSGELFF.

This clonotype has only one observation. One end of the junction does not line up with germline, which may come from a read error. The chain joins TRBV11-2 to TRBJ2-2, with D perhaps TRBD1 (6 bases). The CDR3 has 15 residues. Germline V CDR1 and CDR2: SGHAT, FQNNGV. As DNA, the CDR3 is TGTGCCAACAGCTTAGGCAGGGGATACACTGGGGAGCTGTTTTTT. Protein sequence: CANSLGRGYTGELFF.

This clonotype is deemed medium-sized. V and J are TRBV4-2 and TRBJ2-5, with 8 bases fitting TRBD2. Germline assignment: CDR1 LGHNA and CDR2 YNFKEQ. The CDR3 runs 16 residues. The V segment lost 2 bases and the J segment 2 bases; nucleotides outside the gene matches: 7. CDR3 coding DNA: TGTGCCAGCAGCCAAACCCAGACTAGCGCTCAAGAGACCCAGTACTTC. As protein: CASSQTQTSAQETQYF.

The rearrangement uses TRBV11-2 and TRBJ2-5; 10 nucleotides align to TRBD2. The ends lost 7 bases at V and 1 base at J; junction bases unmatched: 12. The CDR3 extends over 17 amino acids. CDR1 is SGHAT, CDR2 FQNNGV, per germline. This chain's CDR3 is CASNHELAGSLQETQYF. The CDR3 DNA is TGTGCCAGCAACCACGAACTAGCGGGGAGCCTCCAAGAGACCCAGTACTTC.

As concerns this clonotype: The conserved phenylalanine or tryptophan normally closing the CDR3 is absent here, so this likely arose from a read error. The DNA for the CDR3 is TGTGTCAGCAGCTTAGGGACAGGGGCCTACAATGAGCAGTTCCTC. Amino acid sequence: CVSSLGTGAYNEQFL. V is TRBV11-3 and J is TRBJ2-1; 10 bases fit TRBD1. This CDR3 comprises 15 residues. Germline V gives CDR1 SGHNT, CDR2 YENEEA.

Regarding this clonotype: The junction departs from germline at one end; a sequencing error may be responsible. This rearrangement joins TRBV11-2 to TRBJ1-3; no firm D call. CDR3 length equals 11 residues. The germline V gene encodes CDR1 SGHAT and CDR2 FQNNGV. The CDR3: CASSSTPSIHF. For the CDR3, the DNA is TGTGCCAGCAGCTCGACGCCTTCAATTCATTTT. Full variable domain (remainder filled in from reference TRBV11-2 and TRBJ1-3): EAGVAQSPRYKIIEKRQSVAFWCNPISGHATLYWYQQILGQGPKLLIQFQNNGVVDDSQLPKDRFSAERLKGVDSTLKIQPAKLEDSAVYLCASSSTPSIHFGEGSWLTVV.

About this clonotype: One end of the junction varies from germline; a read error may be responsible. This chain uses TRBV6-2 or TRBV6-3 with TRBJ1-5; D possibly corresponds to TRBD1 (6 bases). CDR3 length: 15 amino acids. Germline values: CDR1 MNHEY, CDR2 SVGEGT. This CDR3 is CASNHGRTDNQPRHF. The CDR3 DNA reads TGTGCCAGCAACCACGGTCGGACAGACAATCAGCCCCGGCATTTT.

The chain's CDR3 is CASHTTLSATLTYEQYF. CDR3 nucleotide sequence: TGTGCCAGTCACACCACACTTAGCGCGACCTTGACCTACGAGCAGTACTTC. The chain joins TRBV6-5 to TRBJ2-7, with D perhaps matching TRBD2 (5 bases). The CDR3 extends over 17 amino acids. Germline values: CDR1 MNHEY, CDR2 SVGAGI. Trimming removed 9 bases at V and 2 bases at J, with 26 bases between.

A note on this clonotype: Since no conserved phenylalanine or tryptophan closes the CDR3, a read error is the likely cause. The DNA is omitted, as the CDR3 cannot be located on it reliably, and the CDR3 follows TCRdb's listing. The chain carries TRBV11-3 and TRBJ2-5; the table's D call, TRBD2, has no DNA check behind it. The germline gives CDR1 SGHNT, CDR2 YENEEA. The CDR3 adds up to 14 amino acids, both ends counted. The CDR3 loop is CASSMKLAQETQYS.